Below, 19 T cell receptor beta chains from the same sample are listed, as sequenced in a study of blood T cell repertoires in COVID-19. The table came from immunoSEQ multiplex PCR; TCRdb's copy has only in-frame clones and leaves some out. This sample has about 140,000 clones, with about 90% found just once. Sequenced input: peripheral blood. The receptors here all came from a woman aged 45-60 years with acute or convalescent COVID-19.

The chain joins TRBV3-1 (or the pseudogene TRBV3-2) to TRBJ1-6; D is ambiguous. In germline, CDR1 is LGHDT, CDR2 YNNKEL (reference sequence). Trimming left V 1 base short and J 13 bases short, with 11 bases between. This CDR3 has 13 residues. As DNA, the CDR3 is TGTGCCAGCAGCCAAGGGGAGGGTCTCCCCCTCCACTTT. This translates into CASSQGEGLPLHF.

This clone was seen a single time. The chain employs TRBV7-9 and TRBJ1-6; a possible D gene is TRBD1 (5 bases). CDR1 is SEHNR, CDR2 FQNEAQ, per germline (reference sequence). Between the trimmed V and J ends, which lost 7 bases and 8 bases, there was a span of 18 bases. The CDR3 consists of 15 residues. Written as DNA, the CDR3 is TGTGCCAGCACCCAGCAGTCCAGGGCTGATTCACCCCTCCACTTT. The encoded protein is CASTQQSRADSPLHF.

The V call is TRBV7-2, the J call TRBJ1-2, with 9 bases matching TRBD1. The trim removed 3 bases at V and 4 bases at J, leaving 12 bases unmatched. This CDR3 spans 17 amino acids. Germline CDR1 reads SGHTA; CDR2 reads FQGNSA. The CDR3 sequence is CASSFASTGGSGYGYTF. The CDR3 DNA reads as TGTGCCAGCAGCTTCGCCTCTACAGGGGGCAGCGGCTATGGCTACACCTTC. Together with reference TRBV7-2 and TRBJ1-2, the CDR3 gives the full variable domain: GAGVSQSPSNKVTEKGKDVELRCDPISGHTALYWYRQSLGQGLEFLIYFQGNSAPDKSGLPSDRFSAERTGGSVSTLTIQRTQQEDSAVYLCASSFASTGGSGYGYTFGSGTRLTVV.

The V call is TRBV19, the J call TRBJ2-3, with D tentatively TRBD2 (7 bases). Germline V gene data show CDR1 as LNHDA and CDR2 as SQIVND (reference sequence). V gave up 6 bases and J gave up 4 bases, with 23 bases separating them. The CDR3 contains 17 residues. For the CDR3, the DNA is TGTGCCAGTAGCCTCCTTGGGGGGGCGGGGATCTCAGATACGCAGTATTTT. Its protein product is CASSLLGGAGISDTQYF.

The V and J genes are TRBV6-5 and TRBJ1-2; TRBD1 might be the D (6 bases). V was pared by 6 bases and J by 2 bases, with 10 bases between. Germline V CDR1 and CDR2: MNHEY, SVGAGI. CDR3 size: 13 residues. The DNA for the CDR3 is TGTGCCAGCAGCTCCGGGACAAACTATGGCTACACCTTC. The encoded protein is CASSSGTNYGYTF.

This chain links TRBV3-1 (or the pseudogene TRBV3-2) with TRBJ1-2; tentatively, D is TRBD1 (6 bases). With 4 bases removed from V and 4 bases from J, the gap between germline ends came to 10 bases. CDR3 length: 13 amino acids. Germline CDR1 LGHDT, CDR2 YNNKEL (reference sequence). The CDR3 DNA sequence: TGTGCCAGCAGCCCAGGGGCCGGCTATGGCTACACCTTC. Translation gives CASSPGAGYGYTF.

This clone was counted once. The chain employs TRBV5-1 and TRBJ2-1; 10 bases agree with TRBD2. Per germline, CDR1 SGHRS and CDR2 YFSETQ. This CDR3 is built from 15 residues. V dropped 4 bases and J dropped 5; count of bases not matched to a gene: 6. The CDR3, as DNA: TGCGCCAGCAGCGGGCTAGCGGGAGTGAACAATGAGCAGTTCTTC. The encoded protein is CASSGLAGVNNEQFF.

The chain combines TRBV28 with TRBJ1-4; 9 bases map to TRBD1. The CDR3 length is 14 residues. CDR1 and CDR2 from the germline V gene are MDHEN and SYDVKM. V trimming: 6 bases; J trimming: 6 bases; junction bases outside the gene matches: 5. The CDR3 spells CASRPQGADEKLFF. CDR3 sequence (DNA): TGTGCCAGCAGGCCACAGGGGGCAGATGAAAAACTGTTTTTT.

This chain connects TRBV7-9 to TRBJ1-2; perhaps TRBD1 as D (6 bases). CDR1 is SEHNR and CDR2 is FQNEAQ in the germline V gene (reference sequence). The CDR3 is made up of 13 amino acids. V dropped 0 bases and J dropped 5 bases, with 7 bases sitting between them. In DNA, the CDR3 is TGTGCCAGCAGCTTAGCAACAGGGTATGGCTACACCTTC. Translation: CASSLATGYGYTF.

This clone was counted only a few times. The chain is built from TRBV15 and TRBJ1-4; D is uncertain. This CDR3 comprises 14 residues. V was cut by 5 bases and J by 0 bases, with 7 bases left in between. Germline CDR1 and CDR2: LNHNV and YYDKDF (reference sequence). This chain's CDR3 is CATSDRATNEKLFF. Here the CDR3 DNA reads TGTGCCACCAGCGACCGGGCAACTAATGAAAAACTGTTTTTT.

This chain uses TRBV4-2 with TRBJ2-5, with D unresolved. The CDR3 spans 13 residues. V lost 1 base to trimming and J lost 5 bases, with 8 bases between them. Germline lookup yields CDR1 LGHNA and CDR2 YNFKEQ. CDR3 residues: CASSQAGRETQYF. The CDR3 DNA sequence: TGTGCCAGCAGCCAAGCTGGTCGGGAGACCCAGTACTTC.

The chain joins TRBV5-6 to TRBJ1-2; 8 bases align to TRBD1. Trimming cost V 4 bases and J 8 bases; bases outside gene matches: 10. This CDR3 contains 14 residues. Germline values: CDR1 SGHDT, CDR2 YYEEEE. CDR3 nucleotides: TGTGCCAGCAGCCGTACCACAGGGGGAGAAGGCTACACCTTC. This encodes CASSRTTGGEGYTF.

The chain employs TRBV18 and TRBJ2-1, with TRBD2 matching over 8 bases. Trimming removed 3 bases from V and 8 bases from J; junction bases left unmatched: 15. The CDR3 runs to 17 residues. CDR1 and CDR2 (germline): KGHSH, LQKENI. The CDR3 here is CASSPPVGSSGFDEQFF. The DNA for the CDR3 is TGTGCCAGCTCACCTCCCGTAGGTTCTAGCGGGTTTGATGAGCAGTTCTTC.

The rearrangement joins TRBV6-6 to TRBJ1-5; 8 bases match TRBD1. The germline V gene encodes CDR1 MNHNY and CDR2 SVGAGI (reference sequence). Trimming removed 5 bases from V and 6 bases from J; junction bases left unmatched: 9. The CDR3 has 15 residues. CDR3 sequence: CASSTGTGHSQPQHF. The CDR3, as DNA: TGTGCCAGCAGTACCGGGACAGGACACAGTCAGCCCCAGCATTTT.

Here the CDR3 reads CATPPGVSGYTF. CDR3 nucleotide sequence: TGTGCCACCCCCCCGGGGGTCTCTGGCTACACCTTC. The chain recombines TRBV24-1 with TRBJ1-2, with D possibly matching TRBD1 (5 bases). The V gene's germline CDR1 is KGHDR and CDR2 SFDVKD. V was shortened by 9 bases and J by 7 bases, with 14 bases between the two germline ends. The CDR3 runs 12 residues.

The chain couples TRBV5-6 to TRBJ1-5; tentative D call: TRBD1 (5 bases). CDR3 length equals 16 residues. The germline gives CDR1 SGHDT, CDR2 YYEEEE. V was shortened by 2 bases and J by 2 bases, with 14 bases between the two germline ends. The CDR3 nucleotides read TGTGCCAGCAGCTTCTGGGGGGAAGGGGGCAATCAGCCCCAGCATTTT. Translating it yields CASSFWGEGGNQPQHF. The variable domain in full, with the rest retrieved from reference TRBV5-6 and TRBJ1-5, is DAGVTQSPTHLIKTRGQQVTLRCSPKSGHDTVSWYQQALGQGPQFIFQYYEEEERQRGNFPDRFSGHQFPNYSSELNVNALLLGDSALYLCASSFWGEGGNQPQHFGDGTRLSIL.

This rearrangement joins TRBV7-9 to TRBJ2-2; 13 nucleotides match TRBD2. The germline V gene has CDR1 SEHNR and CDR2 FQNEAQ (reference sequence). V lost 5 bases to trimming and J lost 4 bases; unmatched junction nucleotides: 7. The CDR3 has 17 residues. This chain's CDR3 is CASSRLAGGIGTGELFF. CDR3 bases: TGTGCCAGCAGCCGACTAGCGGGAGGTATAGGCACCGGGGAGCTGTTTTTT.

CDR3 sequence reads: CASSELAPNSGANVLTF. CDR3 DNA sequence: TGTGCCAGCAGTGAGCTAGCCCCCAACTCTGGGGCCAACGTCCTGACTTTC. The chain combines TRBV2 with TRBJ2-6, with D perhaps matching TRBD2 (5 bases). Deletions cut 3 bases from V and 0 bases from J, with 12 bases between. CDR1 and CDR2 from the germline V gene are SNHLY and FYNNEI. The CDR3 covers 17 residues.

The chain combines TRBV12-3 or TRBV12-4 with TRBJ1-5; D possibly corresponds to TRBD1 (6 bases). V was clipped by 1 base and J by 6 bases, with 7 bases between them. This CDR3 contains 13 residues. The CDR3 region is CASSLGGLQPQHF. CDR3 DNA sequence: TGTGCCAGCAGTTTAGGGGGGCTTCAGCCCCAGCATTTT.